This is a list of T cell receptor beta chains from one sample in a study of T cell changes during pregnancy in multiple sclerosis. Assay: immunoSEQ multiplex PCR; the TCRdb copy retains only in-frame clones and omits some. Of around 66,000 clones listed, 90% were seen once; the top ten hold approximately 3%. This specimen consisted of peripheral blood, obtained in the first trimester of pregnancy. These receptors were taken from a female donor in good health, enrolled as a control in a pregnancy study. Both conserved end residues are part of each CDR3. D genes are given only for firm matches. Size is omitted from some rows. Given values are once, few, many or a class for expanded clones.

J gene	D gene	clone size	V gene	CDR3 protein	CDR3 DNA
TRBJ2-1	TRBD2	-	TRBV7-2	CASSLIGLAGTEQFF	TGTGCCAGCAGCCTAATAGGACTAGCGGGGACTGAGCAGTTCTTC
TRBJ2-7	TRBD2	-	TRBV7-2	CASSFQRGGRAESYEQYF	TGTGCCAGCAGCTTTCAGCGGGGGGGCCGCGCGGAATCCTACGAGCAGTACTTC
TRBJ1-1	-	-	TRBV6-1	CASMESRDIEAFF	TGTGCCAGCATGGAATCCCGGGACATTGAAGCTTTCTTT
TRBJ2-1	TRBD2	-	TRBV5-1	CASTISGSGGAEQFF	TGCGCCAGCACGATTAGCGGGAGTGGAGGAGCTGAGCAGTTCTTC
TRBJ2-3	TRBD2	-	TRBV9	CASSVGKAGGRTDTQYF	TGTGCCAGCAGCGTAGGGAAAGCGGGAGGACGCACAGATACGCAGTATTTT
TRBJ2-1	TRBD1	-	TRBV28	CASSRPGQGSGEQFF	TGTGCCAGCAGCAGACCGGGACAGGGTTCGGGTGAGCAGTTCTTC
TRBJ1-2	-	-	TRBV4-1	CASSQEITVNYGYTF	TGCGCCAGCAGCCAAGAGATTACAGTTAACTATGGCTACACCTTC
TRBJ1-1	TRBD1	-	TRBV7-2	CASSFFSGQGDTEAFF	TGTGCCAGCAGCTTCTTTTCGGGACAGGGGGATACTGAAGCTTTCTTT
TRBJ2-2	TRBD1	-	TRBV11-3	CASSPGTGTGELFF	TGTGCCAGCAGCCCCGGGACAGGGACCGGGGAGCTGTTTTTT
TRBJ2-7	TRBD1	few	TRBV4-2	CASSQDTAGGKGDEQYF	TGTGCCAGCAGCCAAGATACGGCAGGGGGTAAAGGAGACGAGCAGTACTTC
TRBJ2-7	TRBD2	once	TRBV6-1	CASSASGRAYEQYF	TGTGCCAGCAGTGCGAGCGGGAGGGCCTACGAGCAGTACTTC
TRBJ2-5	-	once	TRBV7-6	CASSPRLRETQYF	TGTGCCAGCAGCCCTCGGCTGAGGGAGACCCAGTACTTC
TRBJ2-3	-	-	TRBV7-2	CASSYRDSTDTQYF	TGTGCCAGCAGCTACAGGGATAGCACAGATACGCAGTATTTT
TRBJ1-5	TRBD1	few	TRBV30	CACTTGTSNQPQHF	TGTGCCTGCACGACAGGGACGAGCAATCAGCCCCAGCATTTT
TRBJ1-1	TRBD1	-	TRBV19	CASSRGQGHTEAFF	TGTGCCAGTAGTAGAGGACAGGGGCACACTGAAGCTTTCTTT
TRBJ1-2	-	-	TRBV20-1	CSATDYGYTF	TGCAGTGCTACCGACTATGGCTACACCTTC
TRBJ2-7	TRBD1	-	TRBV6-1	CASSEPLKGAVRQYF	TGTGCCAGCAGTGAACCACTCAAGGGGGCGGTTCGGCAGTACTTC
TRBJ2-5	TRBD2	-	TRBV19	CASSTGAGGAGGGSKTQYF	TGTGCCAGTAGTACGGGGGCGGGGGGCGCTGGTGGCGGGAGTAAGACCCAGTACTTC
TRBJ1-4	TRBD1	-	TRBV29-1	CSAQGQFNEKLFF	TGCAGCGCCCAGGGACAGTTTAATGAAAAACTGTTTTTT
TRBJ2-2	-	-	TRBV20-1	CSAESAGELFF	TGCAGTGCCGAGTCGGCCGGGGAGCTGTTTTTT
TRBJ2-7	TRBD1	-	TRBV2	CASRTDRGSSYEQYF	TGTGCCAGCAGAACGGACAGGGGAAGCTCCTACGAGCAGTACTTC
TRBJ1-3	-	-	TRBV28	CASSSTVSGNTIYF	TGTGCCAGCAGTTCGACAGTCTCTGGAAACACCATATATTTT
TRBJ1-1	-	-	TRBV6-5	CASSQGPNTEAFF	TGTGCCAGCAGTCAGGGGCCGAACACTGAAGCTTTCTTT
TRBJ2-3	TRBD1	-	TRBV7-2	CASKPTGGVADTQYF	TGTGCCAGCAAACCCACAGGGGGCGTCGCAGATACGCAGTATTTT
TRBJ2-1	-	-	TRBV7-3	CASSLTSGPSSYNEQFF	TGTGCCAGCAGCTTAACAAGCGGCCCAAGCTCCTACAATGAGCAGTTCTTC
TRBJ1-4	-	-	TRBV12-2	CASRLLAGEEKLFF	TGTGCAAGTCGCTTACTGGCAGGGGAAGAAAAACTGTTTTTT
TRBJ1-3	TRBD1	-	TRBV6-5	CASSQDRGSGNTIYF	TGTGCCAGCAGTCAGGACAGGGGTTCCGGAAACACCATATATTTT
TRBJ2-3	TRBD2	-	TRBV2	CASRGLAGFTDTQYF	TGTGCCAGCAGGGGACTAGCGGGGTTCACAGATACGCAGTATTTT
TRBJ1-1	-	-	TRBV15	CATSRGSETVNTEAFF	TGTGCCACCAGCAGAGGTAGTGAGACAGTAAACACTGAAGCTTTCTTT
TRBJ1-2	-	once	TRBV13	CASSPTGYGYTF	TGTGCCAGCAGCCCTACGGGGTACGGCTACACCTTC
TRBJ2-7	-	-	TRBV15	CATSREGAASSYEQYF	TGTGCCACCAGCAGAGAAGGGGCGGCTTCCTCCTACGAGCAGTACTTC
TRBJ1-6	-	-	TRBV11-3	CASSFGREGSPLHF	TGTGCCAGCAGTTTCGGCAGGGAGGGATCACCCCTCCACTTT
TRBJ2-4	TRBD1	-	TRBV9	CASSVDGTGGDIQYF	TGTGCCAGCAGCGTAGACGGGACAGGGGGCGACATTCAGTACTTC
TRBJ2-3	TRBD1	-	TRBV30	CAWSVGQGDTQYF	TGTGCCTGGAGTGTGGGACAGGGCGATACGCAGTATTTT
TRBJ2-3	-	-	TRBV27	CASSLSSSGTDTQYF	TGTGCCAGCAGTTTATCGTCTAGCGGCACAGATACGCAGTATTTT
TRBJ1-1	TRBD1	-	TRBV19	CASSVGQANTEAFF	TGTGCCAGTAGTGTGGGACAGGCGAACACTGAAGCTTTCTTT
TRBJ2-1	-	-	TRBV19	CASTFDSYNEQFF	TGTGCCAGTACCTTTGACAGTTACAATGAGCAGTTCTTC
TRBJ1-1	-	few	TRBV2	CASSIRYTEAFF	TGTGCCAGCAGTATCAGGTACACTGAAGCTTTCTTT
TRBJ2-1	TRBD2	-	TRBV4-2	CASSVTGTSGYNEQFF	TGTGCCAGCAGCGTCACCGGGACTAGCGGCTACAATGAGCAGTTCTTC
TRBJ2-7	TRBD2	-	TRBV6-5	CASSYVTGGSYEQYF	TGTGCCAGCAGTTACGTCACGGGAGGATCGTACGAGCAGTACTTC
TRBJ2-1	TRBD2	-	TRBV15	CATSREVGLAEGGREQFF	TGTGCCACCAGCAGAGAGGTAGGACTAGCGGAAGGGGGTAGAGAGCAGTTCTTC
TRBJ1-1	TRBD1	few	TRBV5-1	CASSLIQGARNTEAFF	TGCGCCAGCAGCTTGATACAGGGGGCACGGAACACTGAAGCTTTCTTT
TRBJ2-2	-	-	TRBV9	CASSPRGQGGRGGELFF	TGTGCCAGCAGCCCAAGGGGGCAGGGGGGCCGGGGCGGGGAGCTGTTTTTT
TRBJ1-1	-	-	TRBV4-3	CASSQDGGSAEAFF	TGCGCCAGCAGCCAAGATGGGGGCAGCGCTGAAGCTTTCTTT
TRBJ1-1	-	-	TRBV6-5	CASSYSGGEVAFF	TGTGCCAGCAGTTATTCCGGGGGAGAGGTTGCTTTCTTT
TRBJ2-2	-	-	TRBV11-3	CASSLGAGLAGELFF	TGTGCCAGCAGCTTAGGGGCAGGGTTGGCCGGGGAGCTGTTTTTT
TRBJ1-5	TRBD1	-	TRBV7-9	CASSLWTGGFNQPQHF	TGTGCCAGCAGCTTATGGACAGGGGGATTCAATCAGCCCCAGCATTTT
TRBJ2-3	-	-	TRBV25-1	CASSAIRSSGGTQYF	TGTGCCAGCAGTGCCATCCGATCCTCGGGGGGCACGCAGTATTTT
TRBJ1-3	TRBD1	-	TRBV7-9	CASSLDRGTTGNTIYF	TGTGCCAGCAGCTTAGACAGGGGAACTACTGGAAACACCATATATTTT
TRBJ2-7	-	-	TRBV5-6	CASSLGKPTGWQYF	TGTGCCAGCAGCTTGGGTAAGCCGACAGGATGGCAGTACTTC
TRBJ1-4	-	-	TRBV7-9	CASSLETTGSNEKLFF	TGTGCCAGCAGCTTAGAAACCACAGGGAGCAATGAAAAACTGTTTTTT
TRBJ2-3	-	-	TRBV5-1	CASSNQGTDTQYF	TGCGCCAGCAGTAACCAGGGGACAGATACGCAGTATTTT
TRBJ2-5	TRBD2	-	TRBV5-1	CASSPGGRGGQETQYF	TGCGCCAGCAGCCCAGGAGGGCGGGGGGGCCAAGAGACCCAGTACTTC
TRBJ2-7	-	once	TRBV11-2	CASSLAYEQYF	TGTGCCAGCAGCTTAGCTTACGAGCAGTACTTC